This T cell receptor (beta chain) derives from a study of human T cells and chemical hapten exposure. For the study at large: The upper back received 0.01% DPC by patch testing, with results read at 6 days.

CDR3 length equals 14 residues. J was trimmed by 6 bases and V by 3 bases; bases with no gene match: 6. The time point was: pre-sensitization, week 0. Treatment in this sample: therapeutic diphenylcyclopropenone sensitization with weekly scalp DPC. Ahead of applying each patch test, blood was sampled. TCRdb analysed the RACE reads with MiXCR anew, one entry per CDR3 protein. The sample has over 85,000 distinct CDR3 sequences; about 10% are singletons. This chain joins TRBV12-3 or TRBV12-4 and TRBJ2-3; 7 bases line up with TRBD2. The sample here was whole blood, taken in connection with sensitization to the hapten diphenylcyclopropenone (DPC). This receptor was obtained from an older woman with alopecia areata. Some clones in this sample may be carry-over from other donors' samples. DNA for the CDR3: TGTGCCAGCAGTTTGACGGGGGGATTCGATACGCAGTATTTT. It codes for CASSLTGGFDTQYF.